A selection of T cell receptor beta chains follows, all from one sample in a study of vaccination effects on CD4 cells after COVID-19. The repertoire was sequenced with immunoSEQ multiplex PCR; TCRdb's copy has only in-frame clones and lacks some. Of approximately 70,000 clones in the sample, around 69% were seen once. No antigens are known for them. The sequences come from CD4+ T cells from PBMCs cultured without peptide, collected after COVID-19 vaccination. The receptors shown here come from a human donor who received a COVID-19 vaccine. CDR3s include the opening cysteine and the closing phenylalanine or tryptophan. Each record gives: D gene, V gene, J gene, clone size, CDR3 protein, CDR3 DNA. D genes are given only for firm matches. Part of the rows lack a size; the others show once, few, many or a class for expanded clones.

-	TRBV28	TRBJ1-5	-	CAAAGPNQPQHF	TGTGCCGCGGCAGGGCCCAATCAGCCCCAGCATTTT
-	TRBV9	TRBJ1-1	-	CASSSSINTEAFF	TGTGCCAGCAGCTCAAGTATAAACACTGAAGCTTTCTTT
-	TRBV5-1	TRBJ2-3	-	CASSPGTIETQYF	TGCGCCAGCAGCCCGGGGACGATTGAGACGCAGTATTTT
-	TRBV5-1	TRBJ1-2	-	CASSPTALSAGGYTF	TGCGCCAGCAGCCCGACAGCTTTAAGTGCGGGCGGCTACACCTTC
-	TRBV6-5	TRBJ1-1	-	CASSKNTEAFF	TGTGCCAGCAGTAAGAACACTGAAGCTTTCTTT
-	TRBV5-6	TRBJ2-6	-	CASSLFAYSGANVLTF	TGTGCCAGCAGCTTGTTTGCCTACTCTGGGGCCAACGTCCTGACTTTC
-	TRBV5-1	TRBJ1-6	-	CASSLDRYNSPLHF	TGCGCCAGCAGCTTGGACAGATATAATTCACCCCTCCACTTT
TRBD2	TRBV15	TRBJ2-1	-	CATSRGGMEGIRFF	TGTGCCACCAGCAGGGGGGGGATGGAGGGAATTCGGTTCTTC
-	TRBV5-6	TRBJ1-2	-	CASSLRTVTVDTF	TGTGCCAGCAGCTTACGGACGGTTACAGTTGACACCTTC
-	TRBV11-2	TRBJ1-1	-	CASSLRGRGTEAFF	TGTGCCAGCAGCTTAAGAGGGCGGGGCACTGAAGCTTTCTTT
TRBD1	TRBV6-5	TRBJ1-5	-	CASSSTGGSNQPQHF	TGTGCCAGCAGTTCGACAGGGGGTAGCAATCAGCCCCAGCATTTT
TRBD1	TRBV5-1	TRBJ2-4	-	CASSSTTGVWNIQYF	TGCGCCAGCAGCAGTACGACAGGGGTATGGAACATTCAGTACTTC
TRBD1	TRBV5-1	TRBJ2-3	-	CASSPTGWGTDTQYF	TGCGCCAGCAGCCCGACAGGGTGGGGCACAGATACGCAGTATTTT
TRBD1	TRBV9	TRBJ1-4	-	CASSIGTVNEKLFF	TGTGCCAGCAGCATTGGGACAGTAAATGAAAAACTGTTTTTT
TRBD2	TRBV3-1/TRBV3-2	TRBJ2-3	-	CASSQDLLLAGGWADTQYF	TGTGCCAGCAGCCAAGATTTACTGCTAGCGGGGGGGTGGGCAGATACGCAGTATTTT
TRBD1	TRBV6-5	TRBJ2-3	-	CASSQGTGRDTQYF	TGTGCCAGCAGTCAGGGGACAGGGAGAGATACGCAGTATTTT
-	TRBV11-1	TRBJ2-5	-	CASSLGGRETQYF	TGTGCCAGCAGCTTAGGGGGTCGAGAGACCCAGTACTTC
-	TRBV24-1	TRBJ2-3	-	CATSAIGSSDTQYF	TGTGCCACCAGCGCCATCGGGAGTTCAGATACGCAGTATTTT
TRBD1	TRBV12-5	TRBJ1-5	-	CASGLRWTGDSNQPQHF	TGTGCTAGTGGTTTGAGATGGACAGGGGATAGCAATCAGCCCCAGCATTTT
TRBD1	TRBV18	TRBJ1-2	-	CASSPPTGDGYTF	TGTGCCAGCTCACCACCGACAGGGGATGGCTACACCTTC
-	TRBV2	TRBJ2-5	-	CATAYYQETQYF	TGTGCCACGGCTTACTACCAAGAGACCCAGTACTTC
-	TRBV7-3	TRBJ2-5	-	CASSGGPQETQYF	TGTGCCAGCAGCGGGGGACCACAAGAGACCCAGTACTTC
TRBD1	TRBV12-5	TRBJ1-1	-	CASGLGDRVNTEAFF	TGTGCTAGTGGTTTGGGGGACAGGGTGAACACTGAAGCTTTCTTT
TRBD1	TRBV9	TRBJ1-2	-	CASSGRQGGEDGYTF	TGTGCCAGCAGCGGTCGACAGGGGGGGGAGGATGGCTACACCTTC
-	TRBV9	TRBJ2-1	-	CASSVGGFGNNEQFF	TGTGCCAGCAGCGTCGGGGGATTTGGAAACAATGAGCAGTTCTTC
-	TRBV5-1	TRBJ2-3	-	CASSPTDVLTDTQYF	TGCGCCAGCAGCCCGACAGATGTCCTCACAGATACGCAGTATTTT
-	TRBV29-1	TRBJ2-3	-	CSVGRAADTQYF	TGCAGCGTTGGGCGGGCAGCAGATACGCAGTATTTT
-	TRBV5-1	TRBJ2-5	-	CASSPGTEETQYF	TGCGCCAGCAGCCCGGGAACAGAAGAGACCCAGTACTTC
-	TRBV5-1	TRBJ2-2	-	CASSLEVSRRGAAGELFF	TGCGCCAGCAGCTTGGAAGTCTCCAGGAGGGGGGCGGCCGGGGAGCTGTTTTTT
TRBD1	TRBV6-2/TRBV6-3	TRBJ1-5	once	CASSYLGQSNQPQHF	TGTGCCAGCAGTTACCTGGGACAGAGCAATCAGCCCCAGCATTTT
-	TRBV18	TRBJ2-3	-	CASSPPRGRETDTQYF	TGTGCCAGCTCACCACCGAGGGGCAGGGAAACAGATACGCAGTATTTT
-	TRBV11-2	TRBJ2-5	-	CASSLAPYSGGQETQYF	TGTGCCAGCAGCTTAGCTCCTTACAGTGGAGGCCAAGAGACCCAGTACTTC
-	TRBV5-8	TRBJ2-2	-	CASGRQYTGELFF	TGTGCCAGCGGAAGACAGTATACCGGGGAGCTGTTTTTT
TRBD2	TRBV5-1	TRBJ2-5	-	CASSLARSSGNQETQYF	TGCGCCAGCAGCTTGGCTCGGTCTAGCGGGAACCAAGAGACCCAGTACTTC
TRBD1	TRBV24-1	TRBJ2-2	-	CATATGQGAGWELFF	TGTGCCACAGCGACGGGACAGGGGGCGGGATGGGAGCTGTTTTTT
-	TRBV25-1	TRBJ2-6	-	CASSALGEGMANVLTF	TGTGCCAGCAGTGCTCTAGGGGAAGGTATGGCCAACGTCCTGACTTTC
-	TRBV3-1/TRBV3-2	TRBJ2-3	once	CASSQGTYTQYF	TGTGCCAGCAGCCAAGGAACATATACGCAGTATTTT
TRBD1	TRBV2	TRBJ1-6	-	CASSEAGTGRESPLHF	TGTGCCAGCAGTGAAGCCGGGACAGGGAGGGAATCACCCCTCCACTTT
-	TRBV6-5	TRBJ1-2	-	CASSSPTLNYGYTF	TGTGCCAGCAGCTCTCCCACACTGAACTATGGCTACACCTTC
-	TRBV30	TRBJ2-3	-	CAWREGHSSGDTQYF	TGTGCCTGGAGGGAGGGACACTCGAGTGGAGATACGCAGTATTTT
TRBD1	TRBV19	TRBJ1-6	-	CASTGQGNNSPLHF	TGTGCCAGTACTGGACAGGGAAATAATTCACCCCTCCACTTT
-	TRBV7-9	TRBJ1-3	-	CASSLRQGSGNTIYF	TGTGCCAGCAGCTTAAGGCAGGGATCTGGAAACACCATATATTTT
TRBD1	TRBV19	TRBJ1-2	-	CASSPWTGEVGYTF	TGTGCCAGTAGTCCCTGGACAGGGGAAGTGGGCTACACCTTC
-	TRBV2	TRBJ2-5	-	CASSVYAGQETQYF	TGTGCCAGCTCTGTCTATGCGGGCCAAGAGACCCAGTACTTC
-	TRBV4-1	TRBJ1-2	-	CASSQDQGTLGYTF	TGCGCCAGCAGCCAAGATCAGGGGACCCTTGGCTACACCTTC